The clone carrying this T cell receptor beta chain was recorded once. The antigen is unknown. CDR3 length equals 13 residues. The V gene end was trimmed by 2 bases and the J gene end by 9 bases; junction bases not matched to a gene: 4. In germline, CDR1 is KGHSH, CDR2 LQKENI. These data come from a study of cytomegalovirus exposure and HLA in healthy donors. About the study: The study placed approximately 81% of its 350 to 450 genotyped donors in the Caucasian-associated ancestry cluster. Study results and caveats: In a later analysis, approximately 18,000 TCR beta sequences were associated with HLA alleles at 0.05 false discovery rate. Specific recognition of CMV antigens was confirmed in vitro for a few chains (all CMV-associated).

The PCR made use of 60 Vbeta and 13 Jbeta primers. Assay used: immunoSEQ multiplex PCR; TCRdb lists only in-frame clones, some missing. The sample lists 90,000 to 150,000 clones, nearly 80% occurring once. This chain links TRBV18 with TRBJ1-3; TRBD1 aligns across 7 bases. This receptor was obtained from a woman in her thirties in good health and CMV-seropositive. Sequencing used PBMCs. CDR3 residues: CASSPSQGTTIYF. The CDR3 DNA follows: TGTGCCAGCTCACCATCACAGGGGACCACCATATATTTT.